These 17 T cell receptor beta chains came from one sample sequenced in a study of early T cells in non-severe SARS-CoV-2 infection. MiXCR, run by TCRdb on the 5' RACE reads, gives a single entry per CDR3 protein. This table has 50,000 to 65,000 distinct CDR3 sequences, 20% to 25% appearing once. Sequences were derived from whole blood, sampled at baseline. The receptor set was obtained from an adult who was a healthcare worker with PCR-confirmed SARS-CoV-2 infection or an uninfected control (not recorded which).

V and J are TRBV7-9 and TRBJ1-3, with D maybe TRBD1 (5 bases). The germline V and J ends were trimmed by 4 bases and 3 bases, with 10 bases remaining between them. The CDR3 runs to 14 residues. CDR1 is SEHNR and CDR2 is FQNEAQ in the germline V gene (reference sequence). CDR3 in amino acids: CASSSGGVGNTIYF. The CDR3 DNA reads TGTGCCAGCAGCTCCGGAGGGGTTGGAAACACCATATATTTT.

This clonotype appeared a few times. The rearrangement joins TRBV7-8 to TRBJ1-6, with 7 bases matching TRBD1. Germline values: CDR1 SGHVS, CDR2 FQNEAQ. Germline trimming cut 1 base from V and 8 bases from J; bases unmatched to any gene: 5. The CDR3 spans 15 residues. Written as DNA, the CDR3 is TGTGCCAGCAGCTTAGGGCTGGGACAGCATTCACCCCTCCACTTT. Its protein product is CASSLGLGQHSPLHF.

This clonotype was seen at least ten times. The rearrangement uses TRBV16 and TRBJ1-6; D unresolved. The CDR3 is 17 amino acids. Germline V CDR1 and CDR2: KGHSY, FQNENV. V was cut by 0 bases and J by 0 bases, with 9 bases left in between. For the CDR3, the DNA is TGTGCCAGCAGCCAATCTGGAACAAACTCCTATAATTCACCCCTCCACTTT. It specifies CASSQSGTNSYNSPLHF.

The chain joins TRBV12-3 or TRBV12-4 to TRBJ2-2; 9 nucleotides align to TRBD1. This CDR3 is 15 amino acids long. V gave up 6 bases and J gave up 7 bases; unmatched junction bases: 9. The CDR3 region has the DNA TGTGCCAGCAGCAAACAGGGGGCAGAAGTCGGGGAGCTGTTTTTT. Translated: CASSKQGAEVGELFF.

The rearrangement uses TRBV6-1 and TRBJ1-5; tentative D call: TRBD1 (6 bases). Between the trimmed V and J ends, which lost 9 bases and 10 bases, there was a span of 13 bases. Looked up from germline, CDR1 is MNHNS and CDR2 is SASEGT. The CDR3 spans 11 residues. The CDR3 DNA sequence: TGTGCCAGTGATACCGGGACACCCCAGCATTTT. This codes for CASDTGTPQHF.

The rearrangement uses TRBV5-1 and TRBJ1-4, with D hard to call. The CDR3 has 13 amino acids. The germline V and J ends were trimmed by 3 bases and 4 bases, with 7 bases remaining between them. Per the germline V gene, CDR1 is SGHRS and CDR2 is YFSETQ. The CDR3 here is CASSSGRNEKLFF. The CDR3 nucleotides are TGCGCCAGCAGCTCAGGACGTAATGAAAAACTGTTTTTT. The variable domain in full, with the rest retrieved from reference TRBV5-1 and TRBJ1-4, is KAGVTQTPRYLIKTRGQQVTLSCSPISGHRSVSWYQQTPGQGLQFLFEYFSETQRNKGNFPGRFSGRQFSNSRSEMNVSTLELGDSALYLCASSSGRNEKLFFGSGTQLSVL.

Only a few counts were recorded for this clonotype. J is TRBJ1-1 and V is TRBV5-1; TRBD1 matches 12 bases. After removal of 6 bases from V and 7 bases from J, the junction contained 7 bases not matched to a gene. This CDR3 spans 14 amino acids. The germline CDR1 and CDR2 sequences are SGHRS and YFSETQ. CDR3 bases: TGCGCCAGCACCCTTGGGACAGGGGGCATTGAAGCTTTCTTT. This gives the protein CASTLGTGGIEAFF.

The CDR3 spells CASSQPSEANYGYTF. The CDR3 DNA follows: TGTGCCAGCAGCCAACCGTCCGAGGCCAACTATGGCTACACCTTC. The chain has TRBV4-2 and TRBJ1-2; D is ambiguous. The CDR3 is 15 residues long. V dropped 2 bases and J dropped 2 bases, with 12 bases sitting between them. Germline assignment: CDR1 LGHNA and CDR2 YNFKEQ.

The V call is TRBV5-1, the J call TRBJ2-1; the D is unclear. With 1 base removed from V and 2 bases from J, the gap between germline ends came to 10 bases. The germline gives CDR1 SGHRS, CDR2 YFSETQ. This CDR3 spans 15 amino acids. CDR3 nucleotide sequence: TGCGCCAGCAGCTTGCCGGGTGTCGCCTACAATGAGCAGTTCTTC. It encodes CASSLPGVAYNEQFF.

CDR3 bases: TGTGCCAGCTCCCGGAGGGCGGATACTGAAGCTTTCTTT. It encodes CASSRRADTEAFF. The V gene is TRBV7-6, the J gene TRBJ1-1, with D unresolved. The CDR3 has 13 residues. V lost 8 bases and J 5 bases, leaving 15 bases between the germline ends. CDR1 is SGHVS and CDR2 is FNYEAQ in the germline V gene.

This clonotype occurred a few times. The V and J genes are TRBV11-2 and TRBJ1-2, with D possibly being TRBD1 (6 bases). This CDR3 has 14 residues. Germline V CDR1 and CDR2: SGHAT, FQNNGV. V was cut by 5 bases and J by 5 bases, with 15 bases left in between. The CDR3 sequence: CASSSRDKGYGYTF. For the CDR3, the DNA is TGTGCCAGCAGCAGCCGGGACAAAGGTTATGGCTACACCTTC.

In its sample, this clonotype was seen a few times. The chain uses TRBV11-2 and TRBJ2-3; D may be TRBD2 (6 bases). V lost 5 bases and J 2 bases, leaving 11 bases between the germline ends. Germline values: CDR1 SGHAT, CDR2 FQNNGV. The CDR3 extends over 14 amino acids. CDR3 nucleotide sequence: TGTGCCAGCAGCGCGGGACCAAACACAGATACGCAGTATTTT. This translates into CASSAGPNTDTQYF.

The chain carries TRBV29-1 and TRBJ2-1, with unresolved D. CDR3 size: 13 residues. Germline values: CDR1 SQVTM, CDR2 ANQGSEA. The V and J ends lost 7 bases and 0 bases respectively, with 10 bases between them. The CDR3 region has the DNA TGCAGCGCCTCTCCGAGCTCCTACAATGAGCAGTTCTTC. Translation gives CSASPSSYNEQFF.

This clonotype turned up a few times. J is TRBJ2-5 and V is TRBV12-3 or TRBV12-4; D is unclear. V lost 5 bases to trimming and J lost 9 bases, with 10 bases between them. This CDR3 has 11 residues. Written as DNA, the CDR3 is TGTGCCAGCAGTAGAGTGTATCCCCAGTACTTC. Encoded protein: CASSRVYPQYF.

The chain employs TRBV18 and TRBJ1-3, with D perhaps TRBD1 (5 bases). CDR1 is KGHSH, CDR2 LQKENI, per germline. With 11 bases removed from V and 1 base from J, the gap between germline ends came to 15 bases. The CDR3 is made up of 14 amino acids. The CDR3 DNA is TGTGCCTGTGGAAGGGGAATTTCTGGAAACACCATATATTTT. It codes for CACGRGISGNTIYF. The variable domain in full, completed from reference TRBV18 and TRBJ1-3, reads NAGVMQNPRHLVRRRGQEARLRCSPMKGHSHVYWYRQLPEEGLKFMVYLQKENIIDESGMPKERFSAEFPKEGPSILRIQQVVRGDSAAYFCACGRGISGNTIYFGEGSWLTVV.

This clonotype was recorded a few times. The chain has TRBV19 and TRBJ2-1, with 10 bases identical to TRBD2. Germline CDR1 reads LNHDA; CDR2 reads SQIVND (reference sequence). V trimming: 5 bases; J trimming: 8 bases; junction bases outside the gene matches: 6. CDR3 length: 14 amino acids. DNA for the CDR3: TGTGCCAGTAGTTCCAGCGGGGGGGTCGATGAGCAGTTCTTC. Protein sequence: CASSSSGGVDEQFF.

The V and J genes are TRBV12-3 or TRBV12-4 and TRBJ1-1; unclear D gene. The V end was cut by 1 base, the J end by 0 bases, with 9 bases between. The CDR3 covers 15 residues. The CDR3: CASSLGPGLNTEAFF. The DNA for the CDR3 is TGTGCCAGCAGTTTAGGTCCGGGGTTGAACACTGAAGCTTTCTTT.